These 11 T cell receptor beta chains were sequenced from one sample in a study of blood T cell repertoires in COVID-19. Libraries were prepared by immunoSEQ multiplex PCR; TCRdb keeps only in-frame clonotypes and omits some of them. The data hold around 250,000 clones, with approximately 86% observed a single time. The specimen sequenced was peripheral blood. The receptors come from a man aged 18-30 years with active or convalescent COVID-19.

The chain links TRBV6-2 or TRBV6-3 to TRBJ2-7, with 7 positions matching TRBD2. The ends lost 5 bases at V and 1 base at J; junction bases unmatched: 5. This CDR3 is 14 amino acids long. In germline, CDR1 is MNHEY, CDR2 SVGEGT. CDR3 loop: CASSRRGESYEQYF. The CDR3 nucleotides read TGTGCCAGCAGTCGTCGGGGGGAATCCTACGAGCAGTACTTC.

The CDR3 DNA is TGTGCCAGCATCTCCCGGGCAAGCGGGGGAAACAAAGAGACCCAGTACTTC. It yields the protein CASISRASGGNKETQYF. This chain links TRBV7-6 with TRBJ2-5; 8 bases align to TRBD2. Unmatched junction bases numbered 16, after V lost 7 bases and J lost 3 bases. Germline V gene sequence: CDR1 SGHVS, CDR2 FNYEAQ. The CDR3 spans 17 residues.

This chain joins TRBV2 and TRBJ1-5; possible D gene TRBD1, 5 bases. V was trimmed by 7 bases and J by 4 bases, leaving 14 bases between them. The CDR3 runs to 14 residues. CDR1 and CDR2 from the germline V gene are SNHLY and FYNNEI. The CDR3: CASKDQGGNQPQHF. DNA of the CDR3: TGTGCCAGCAAGGATCAGGGAGGGAATCAGCCCCAGCATTTT.

CDR3 sequence: CASSLERSDTQYF. CDR3 coding DNA: TGTGCCAGCAGCTTAGAGAGGTCAGATACGCAGTATTTT. The rearrangement uses TRBV11-3 and TRBJ2-3; no clear D gene. CDR3 length: 13 amino acids. The V and J ends lost 0 bases and 4 bases respectively, with 5 bases between them. Looked up from germline, CDR1 is SGHNT and CDR2 is YENEEA.

V and J are TRBV4-1 and TRBJ1-5; no clear D gene. Germline CDR1 MGHRA, CDR2 YSYEKL. V lost 3 bases, J lost 5 bases, and 11 bases lay in between. This CDR3 contains 14 residues. CDR3 bases: TGCGCCAGCAGCCACCAGGCCCCCGATCAGCCCCAGCATTTT. Protein sequence: CASSHQAPDQPQHF.

The chain couples TRBV7-8 to TRBJ1-2; TRBD1 is a possible D gene (6 bases). CDR3 length: 14 amino acids. Germline V gene data show CDR1 as SGHVS and CDR2 as FQNEAQ. V lost 5 bases, J lost 7 bases, and 17 bases lay in between. This CDR3 is CASSPTGGAGGYTF. CDR3 in DNA: TGTGCCAGCAGCCCGACGGGGGGGGCAGGTGGCTACACCTTC.

The rearrangement joins TRBV10-1 to TRBJ1-2, with TRBD1 matching 7 bases. V was pared by 6 bases and J by 4 bases, with 2 bases of the junction left unmatched. The CDR3 has 12 residues. The germline V gene encodes CDR1 WNHNN and CDR2 SYGVQD (reference sequence). CDR3 amino acids: CASRTGLYGYTF. CDR3 sequence (DNA): TGCGCCAGCAGGACAGGGCTCTATGGCTACACCTTC.

Notes on this clone: Other DNA sequences in the sample encode the same CDR3. The chain carries TRBV29-1 and TRBJ2-1; TRBD2 matches at 10 bases. Trimming at V came to 6 bases and at J to 2 bases, leaving 1 base not matched to a gene. The CDR3 spans 13 residues. The V gene's germline CDR1 is SQVTM and CDR2 ANQGSEA. The CDR3 sequence: CSVTSGPYNEQFF. In DNA form, the CDR3 reads TGCAGCGTGACTAGCGGGCCCTACAATGAGCAGTTCTTC.

The chain is built from TRBV6-6 and TRBJ1-5; D might be TRBD1 (5 bases). The germline V gene encodes CDR1 MNHNY and CDR2 SVGAGI (reference sequence). V shed 6 bases and J shed 4 bases, with 13 bases lying between them. The CDR3 extends over 14 amino acids. CDR3 DNA: TGTGCCAGCAGCGACAGTGGGGCAAATCAGCCCCAGCATTTT. As protein: CASSDSGANQPQHF.

The chain links TRBV14 to TRBJ2-5; 10 nucleotides align to TRBD2. Per the germline V gene, CDR1 is SGHDN and CDR2 is FVKESK. V shed 2 bases, J shed 0 bases, and the junction held 3 bases outside the gene matches. The CDR3 has 16 residues. CDR3 protein: CASSQKREGYQETQYF. CDR3 DNA: TGTGCCAGCAGCCAAAAGCGGGAGGGGTACCAAGAGACCCAGTACTTC.

The chain employs TRBV3-1 (or the pseudogene TRBV3-2) and TRBJ2-5; 8 bases match TRBD1. Per germline, CDR1 LGHDT and CDR2 YNNKEL (reference sequence). CDR3 length equals 15 residues. Unmatched junction bases numbered 1, after V lost 1 base and J lost 0 bases. CDR3 residues: CASSQGQGNQETQYF. DNA of the CDR3: TGTGCCAGCAGCCAAGGACAGGGGAACCAAGAGACCCAGTACTTC.